This T cell receptor beta chain was obtained from a study of blood T cell repertoires in COVID-19 (dated by TCRdb to 2019 to 2021). Regarding the research as a whole: Samples covering the acute and convalescent phases of COVID-19 were provided by collaborators in the United States, Italy and Spain. Where HLA class I and class II types were available, the types were taken from metadata supplied by the sample provider, not from assay-based typing. The repertoires were released in a freely available public database meant as a resource for research on the immune response to SARS-CoV-2. The prospective study material was composed of cDNA or gDNA derived from T cells, B-cell-depleted T cells, or PBMCs. Subjects who had been exposed to COVID-19, were actively infected with it, or had recovered from it provided the deeply sampled blood TCRbeta repertoires that made up the dataset. The sample metadata nearly always contained a de-identified subject ID, COVID-19 status, age in years and sex. Samples were obtained from the ongoing ImmuneRACE study (first 160 participants) and from 1,254 subjects provided by 6 global collaborators.

V is cut back by 11 bases and J by 7 bases, with 13 bases in the junction unmatched. The CDR3 spans 14 residues, from the cysteine through the phenylalanine. Only CDR3 DNA remains: 42 bases, in frame from the first base. The germline V gene (reference sequence) gives CDR1 as SEHNR and CDR2 as FQNEAQ. Overall study results and their limits: The amount of clinical and demographic metadata varied by source and participant and was provided uncurated.

The immunoSEQ Assay, a bias-controlled multiplex PCR, was used to amplify TCRbeta CDR3 regions from genomic DNA. In the authors' own workflow: The number of nucleated cells in each sample was estimated from the amplification of reference gene primers within the assay. Sequence reads were collapsed and filtered to measure the absolute abundance of every unique TCRbeta CDR3 rearrangement. For each sample, productive Simpson clonality was calculated as the square root of Simpson's diversity index across productive rearrangements. In TCRdb, the immuneACCESS table is reduced to in-frame sequences with V and J assigned. These tables do not hold every clone; where another copy was compared, an unresolved V gene accounts for under half, and the others remain unexplained. V, J and clone size derive from that table, while D and trimming were established from the DNA sequence. The sample has roughly 320,000 clones on record, approximately 86% of them singletons. In total, the top ten clones hold over 1% of the sample.

Whole blood was collected in K2EDTA tubes by collaborating institutions according to the institutions' own protocols. For TCRbeta analysis, collaborators shipped samples in one of three forms: frozen whole blood, isolated PBMCs, or DNA extracted from either of those sample types. On this clone itself: Its recognized antigen is unknown. Per-base qualities were not stored, and no clone one base away is much larger.

The sequence derives from a man aged 65 to 85 with acute or convalescent COVID-19. The sample comprised peripheral blood. The chain joins TRBV7-9 to TRBJ1-4; 7 bases in the middle match TRBD1. This receptor has the CDR3 CALEQGLDREKLFF. The DNA sequence follows: TGTGCCCTTGAACAGGGGTTGGATCGTGAAAAACTGTTTTTT.